Each of the 12 T cell receptor beta chains below was sequenced from the same sample in a study of beta chain features in type 1 diabetes. Isolated RNA was reverse transcribed in full, so expressed TCRB transcripts were sequenced. Assay used: immunoSEQ multiplex PCR; TCRdb lists only in-frame clones, some missing. The top ten clones hold more than 0.1% of a sample with around 650,000 clones, roughly 12% of them seen once. These receptors' targets are unknown. Overall study findings and caveats: Moderate yet significant TCRB CDR3 shortening was seen in Type 1 diabetes patients in all four CD4+ subsets.

Sequencing was performed on naive CD4+ T cells from blood. These TCRs come from a young man with type 1 diabetes.

This clone was counted only a few times. The same CDR3 is also encoded by other DNA sequences in this sample. This chain connects TRBV7-2 to TRBJ2-5; no clear D gene. V was shortened by 6 bases and J by 5 bases, with 7 bases between the two germline ends. Germline CDR1 is SGHTA and CDR2 is FQGNSA. The CDR3 contains 11 residues. This CDR3 is CASSVGETQYF. CDR3 DNA sequence: TGTGCCAGCAGTGTGGGGGAGACCCAGTACTTC.

J is TRBJ1-2 and V is TRBV29-1, with a weak D call TRBD1 (6 bases). Deletions cut 4 bases from V and 2 bases from J, with 14 bases between. Germline V gene sequence: CDR1 SQVTM, CDR2 ANQGSEA. The CDR3 sequence is 14 residues long. The CDR3 is CSVGRTVENYGYTF. Here the CDR3 DNA reads TGCAGCGTTGGCAGGACAGTAGAGAACTATGGCTACACCTTC.

This chain links TRBV6-6 with TRBJ1-1; weak D call: TRBD1 (5 bases). V gave up 4 bases and J gave up 7 bases, with 10 bases separating them. CDR1 MNHNY and CDR2 SVGAGI come from the germline V gene (reference sequence). The length of the CDR3 is 12 residues. In DNA form, the CDR3 reads TGTGCCAGCAGTTTGACAGAGGGTGAAGCTTTCTTT. Encoded protein: CASSLTEGEAFF.

The chain has TRBV29-1 and TRBJ2-7; 8 positions match TRBD1. CDR3 length: 15 residues. The junction had 8 bases not matched to a gene; V was cut back by 4 bases and J by 0 bases. CDR1 SQVTM and CDR2 ANQGSEA come from the germline V gene. In nucleotides, the CDR3 is TGCAGCGTTGTCGGGGACAGGACAAACTCCTACGAGCAGTACTTC. Residues: CSVVGDRTNSYEQYF.

This clone showed up just a few times. This chain links TRBV5-1 with TRBJ2-7; tentatively, D is TRBD2 (6 bases). Germline-derived CDR1 and CDR2 are SGHRS and YFSETQ. V was pared by 2 bases and J by 6 bases, with 12 bases between. The CDR3 runs 13 residues. Written as DNA, the CDR3 is TGCGCCAGCAGCTTTACGGGAGAGACCGAGCAGTACTTC. This sequence encodes CASSFTGETEQYF.

This clone was recorded a few times. Other DNA sequences within the sample encode an identical CDR3. The rearrangement links TRBV7-2 to TRBJ2-1; D unresolved. CDR3 length: 12 residues. Germline CDR1 is SGHTA and CDR2 is FQGNSA. V was clipped by 1 base and J by 6 bases, with 4 bases between them. The CDR3 sequence is CASSLDGNEQFF. CDR3 in DNA: TGTGCCAGCAGCTTAGATGGCAATGAGCAGTTCTTC.

This clone was recorded a few times. V usage is TRBV27 and J usage is TRBJ1-1; 7 bases fit TRBD1. Germline V gene sequence: CDR1 MNHEY, CDR2 SMNVEV (reference sequence). Unmatched junction bases numbered 5, after V lost 3 bases and J lost 4 bases. The CDR3 sequence is 14 residues long. The CDR3 is CASSLTGWVTEAFF. The CDR3 DNA reads TGTGCCAGCAGTTTGACAGGGTGGGTCACTGAAGCTTTCTTT.

This chain connects TRBV29-1 to TRBJ2-7, with 9 positions matching TRBD1. Germline CDR1 reads SQVTM; CDR2 reads ANQGSEA. J lost 3 bases, V lost 7 bases, and 7 bases had no gene match. The CDR3 sequence is 13 residues long. The CDR3, as DNA: TGCAGCGCCTCCCCGACAGGGGGCTACGAGCAGTACTTC. Translation gives CSASPTGGYEQYF.

This sequence joins TRBV7-2 and TRBJ2-1; perhaps D is TRBD1 or TRBD2 (5 bases each). V dropped 3 bases and J dropped 4 bases, with 16 bases sitting between them. The CDR3 is 16 residues long. Germline V lookup: CDR1 SGHTA, CDR2 FQGNSA. CDR3 DNA: TGTGCCAGCAGCTTCTTCGGGGACCCCTCTTACAATGAGCAGTTCTTC. It is translated as CASSFFGDPSYNEQFF.

Here the CDR3 reads CASSLVGTENTGELFF. The CDR3 nucleotides are TGTGCCAGCAGCTTAGTAGGGACAGAGAACACCGGGGAGCTGTTTTTT. This chain links TRBV7-2 with TRBJ2-2; 7 bases agree with TRBD1. The CDR3 extends over 16 amino acids. The V segment lost 1 base and the J segment 1 base; nucleotides outside the gene matches: 3. CDR1 is SGHTA and CDR2 is FQGNSA in the germline V gene.

The V and J genes are TRBV11-2 and TRBJ2-2; D is ambiguous. V lost 0 bases and J 6 bases, leaving 2 bases between the germline ends. From germline, CDR1 is SGHAT and CDR2 FQNNGV. CDR3 size: 12 residues. CDR3 sequence reads: CASSLDPGELFF. DNA of the CDR3: TGTGCCAGCAGCTTAGATCCCGGGGAGCTGTTTTTT.

A few counts support this clone. The chain combines TRBV6-6 with TRBJ1-4; a possible D gene is TRBD1 (5 bases). CDR3 length equals 16 residues. The V and J ends lost 7 bases and 1 base respectively, with 16 bases between them. Germline assignment: CDR1 MNHNY and CDR2 SVGAGI (reference sequence). CDR3 amino acids: CASTDSGRVTNEKLFF. For the CDR3, the DNA is TGTGCCAGCACCGATTCGGGCAGGGTAACTAATGAAAAACTGTTTTTT.